Below are 9 T cell receptor beta chains sequenced from a single sample in a study of type 1 regulatory T cells (dated by TCRdb to the early 2020s). No antigen has been assigned to these receptors. Instrument used: Illumina MiSeq. The public reads were run again by TCRdb, first through fastp at Q25 and then through MiXCR, and only productive beta chains were kept. Identical CDR3 proteins give one entry, which carries the most common genes and DNA. The sample table holds roughly 67,000 distinct CDR3 sequences, of which roughly three fifths were seen once. Jointly, the top ten make up 7.6% of the sample. Sample: cultured T cells, either the whole culture or a sorted T cell fraction (not recorded which). The intended sense of this specimen's cell subset or site label: Tr1-enriched cell product generated in vitro against host alloantigens. The origin of the receptors is a human donor in good health.

The rearrangement links TRBV10-3 to TRBJ2-3, with 7 bases lining up with TRBD2. J gave up 2 bases and V 4 bases, and 12 bases lay outside the gene matches. The germline CDR1 and CDR2 sequences are ENHRY and SYGVKD. CDR3 size: 17 residues. CDR3 sequence: CAISGGSGGGPTDTQYF. The CDR3 nucleotides read TGTGCCATCAGTGGGGGTTCCGGGGGAGGGCCCACAGATACGCAGTATTTT.

This clonotype showed up just a few times. This chain uses TRBV11-2 with TRBJ1-1; no definite D call. This CDR3 comprises 13 residues. From germline, CDR1 is SGHAT and CDR2 FQNNGV. V shed 2 bases and J shed 3 bases, with 7 bases lying between them. The DNA for the CDR3 is TGTGCCAGCAGCTTATATAGGGACACTGAAGCTTTCTTT. This codes for CASSLYRDTEAFF.

V is TRBV4-3 and J is TRBJ2-2; D call uncertain. Germline assignment: CDR1 LGHNA and CDR2 YSLEER. The CDR3 covers 15 residues. Trimming shortened V by 0 bases and J by 4 bases, and 9 bases separated the two germline ends. The CDR3 DNA reads as TGCGCCAGCAGCCAAGATGGCCCTCCCACCGGGGAGCTGTTTTTT. Its translation is CASSQDGPPTGELFF.

On this clonotype: Sequence at one end of the junction differs from germline and may be a read error. The CDR3 sequence: CAGSVGGQMNTEAFF. The CDR3 nucleotides are TGTGCCGGCAGCGTAGGAGGACAGATGAACACTGAAGCTTTCTTT. The genes are TRBV9 and TRBJ1-1; D might be TRBD1 (6 bases). There are 15 residues in the CDR3. Germline V lookup: CDR1 SGDLS, CDR2 YYNGEE.

CDR3 DNA: TGCAGTGCCCAGGATAACGGAGTTCGTCTCAATCAGCCCCAGCATTTT. Translation: CSAQDNGVRLNQPQHF. The V gene is TRBV20-1, the J gene TRBJ1-5; D unclear. Trimming pared 6 bases from V and 3 bases from J, leaving 21 bases between. The germline CDR1 and CDR2 sequences are DFQATT and SNEGSKA (reference sequence). The CDR3 is 16 amino acids.

The CDR3 spells CASSLSGLTDTQYF. The CDR3 coding sequence is TGTGCCAGCAGCTTAAGTGGCCTGACAGATACGCAGTATTTT. The chain carries TRBV7-8 and TRBJ2-3; D not certain. The V and J ends lost 2 bases and 3 bases respectively, with 9 bases between them. Germline V gene lookup returns CDR1 SGHVS and CDR2 FQNEAQ. This CDR3 is built from 14 residues.

By share, this clonotype counts as medium-sized. This chain links TRBV7-2 with TRBJ2-7; TRBD1 might be the D (6 bases). The germline gives CDR1 SGHTA, CDR2 FQGNSA. Trimming removed 4 bases at V and 3 bases at J, with 13 bases between. This CDR3 is built from 14 residues. CDR3 nucleotide sequence: TGTGCCAGCAGCTCCACCGGGACACACTACGAGCAGTACTTC. This sequence encodes CASSSTGTHYEQYF.

This chain joins TRBV25-1 and TRBJ2-7, with D tentatively TRBD2 (5 bases). This CDR3 has 15 residues. Germline V lookup: CDR1 MGHDK, CDR2 SYGVNS. V dropped 1 base and J dropped 3 bases, with 13 bases sitting between them. The CDR3 here is CASSEFGLSNYEQYF. DNA for the CDR3: TGTGCCAGCAGTGAATTCGGACTCTCGAACTACGAGCAGTACTTC.

This clonotype showed up just a few times. The CDR3 is CSVDTPGRLNEQFF. As DNA, the CDR3 is TGCAGCGTCGACACCCCGGGACGACTAAATGAGCAGTTCTTC. The chain has TRBV29-1 and TRBJ2-1; D might be TRBD1 or TRBD2, each matching 5 bases. The CDR3 is made up of 14 amino acids. Germline-derived CDR1 and CDR2 are SQVTM and ANQGSEA. Trimming shortened V by 6 bases and J by 7 bases, and 19 bases separated the two germline ends.